This is a list of T cell receptor beta chains from one sample in a study of blood T cells in healthy people across ages. Using its own MiXCR run on the 5' RACE reads, TCRdb lists one record per CDR3 protein. The table shows more than 700,000 distinct CDR3 sequences, with 35% to 60% occurring only once. The sample taken for sequencing was blood. These receptors were collected from an elderly man in good health. Each CDR3 is given with its conserved first and last residue. The order of the fields is CDR3 DNA, CDR3 protein, V gene, D gene, clone size, J gene. A D gene is named only where the DNA matches it firmly. The size of a clone is reported for some rows only, either as once, few or many, or as a class for expanded clones.

TGTGCCAGCAGGATACTAGCGGGAGAGAATTTATACAATGAGCAGTTCTTC | CASRILAGENLYNEQFF | TRBV4-2 | TRBD2 | NA | TRBJ2-1
TGCAGTGCTAGAGGTCGGGCGGGCAACTCCTACGAGCAGTACTTC | CSARGRAGNSYEQYF | TRBV20-1 | NA | NA | TRBJ2-7
TGTGCCAGCAGCCAAGGGACAGGGTGGACCGGGGAGCTGTTTTTT | CASSQGTGWTGELFF | TRBV7-8 | TRBD1 | NA | TRBJ2-2
TGCGCCAGCAGCCCGGGACTAGCGGAGGGGGTAGACATTCAGTACTTC | CASSPGLAEGVDIQYF | TRBV5-1 | TRBD2 | NA | TRBJ2-4
TGCGGCGTTGCGACTAGCGGGAGTCGTAGGTTCTTC | CGVATSGSRRFF | TRBV29-1 | TRBD2 | NA | TRBJ2-1
TGTGCCAGCAGCCGGACAGGGTACAATGAGCAGTTCTTC | CASSRTGYNEQFF | TRBV28 | TRBD1 | many | TRBJ2-1
TGTGCCAGCAGAATCCATCGGAATGAGCAGTTCTTC | CASRIHRNEQFF | TRBV12-3/TRBV12-4 | NA | NA | TRBJ2-1
TGCGCCAGCAGTGACAGGGCGGTAAACACTGAAGCTTTCTTT | CASSDRAVNTEAFF | TRBV4-3 | TRBD1 | NA | TRBJ1-1
TGCGCCAGCAGCCAATGGGGCGGGGCCCCTCGCTCCTACGAGCAGTACTTC | CASSQWGGAPRSYEQYF | TRBV4-3 | NA | few | TRBJ2-7
TGCAGTGCCGCCGTCGGGACTAGAGATGGCTACACCTTC | CSAAVGTRDGYTF | TRBV20-1 | NA | NA | TRBJ1-2
TGCAGCGTCATGACAGGGACTAACGACGAGCAGTACTTC | CSVMTGTNDEQYF | TRBV29-1 | NA | once | TRBJ2-7
TGTGCCAGCAGTCACGGGTTCGAAGCTTTCTTT | CASSHGFEAFF | TRBV6-5 | NA | once | TRBJ1-1
TGTGCCAGCAGCGTAGGTGCGGAACCCCCCTACGAGCAGTACTTC | CASSVGAEPPYEQYF | TRBV9 | NA | few | TRBJ2-7
TGCGCCAGCAGAATAGGACAGAACACCGGGGAGCTGTTTTTT | CASRIGQNTGELFF | TRBV5-1 | NA | NA | TRBJ2-2
TGCGCCAGCAGCTTGGTCCCGGGACTAGCAACGAATGAGCAGTACTTC | CASSLVPGLATNEQYF | TRBV5-1 | TRBD2 | NA | TRBJ2-7
TGTGCCAGCAGCCGGGGGACTAGCGGAGCCTACGAGCAGTACTTC | CASSRGTSGAYEQYF | TRBV4-2 | TRBD2 | NA | TRBJ2-7
TGCGCCAGCAGCTTGGAAGGCTTCCAGACCACTGAAGCTTTCTTT | CASSLEGFQTTEAFF | TRBV5-1 | NA | many | TRBJ1-1